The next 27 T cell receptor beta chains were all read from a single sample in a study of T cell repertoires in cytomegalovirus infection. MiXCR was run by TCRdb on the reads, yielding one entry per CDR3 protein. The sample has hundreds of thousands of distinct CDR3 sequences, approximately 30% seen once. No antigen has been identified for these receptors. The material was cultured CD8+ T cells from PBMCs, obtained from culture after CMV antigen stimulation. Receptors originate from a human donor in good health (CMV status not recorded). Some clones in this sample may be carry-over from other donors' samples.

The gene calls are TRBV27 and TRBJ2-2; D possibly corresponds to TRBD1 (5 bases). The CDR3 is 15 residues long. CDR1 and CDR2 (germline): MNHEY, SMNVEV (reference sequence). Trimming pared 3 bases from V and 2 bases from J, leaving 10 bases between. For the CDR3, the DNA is TGTGCCAGCAGTTTCGAGACAGCAAACACCGGGGAGCTGTTTTTT. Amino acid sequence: CASSFETANTGELFF.

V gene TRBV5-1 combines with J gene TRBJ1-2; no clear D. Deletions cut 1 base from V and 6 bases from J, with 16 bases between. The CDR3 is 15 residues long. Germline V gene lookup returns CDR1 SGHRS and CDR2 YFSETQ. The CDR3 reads CASSLTSPEYHGYTF. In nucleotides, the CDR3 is TGCGCCAGCAGCTTGACAAGTCCGGAGTACCATGGCTACACCTTC.

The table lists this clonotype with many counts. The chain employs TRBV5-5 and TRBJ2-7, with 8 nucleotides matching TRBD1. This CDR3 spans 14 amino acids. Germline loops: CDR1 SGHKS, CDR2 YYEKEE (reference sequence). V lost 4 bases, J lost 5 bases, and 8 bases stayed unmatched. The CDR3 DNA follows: TGTGCCAGCAGCGCCGACAGGGGCGGAGACGAGCAGTACTTC. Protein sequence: CASSADRGGDEQYF.

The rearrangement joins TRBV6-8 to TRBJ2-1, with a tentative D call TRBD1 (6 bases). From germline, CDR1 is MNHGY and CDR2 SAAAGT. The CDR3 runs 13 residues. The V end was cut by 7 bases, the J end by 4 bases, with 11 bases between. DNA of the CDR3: TGTGCCAGCACAATAGGGGGTTACAATGAGCAGTTCTTC. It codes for CASTIGGYNEQFF.

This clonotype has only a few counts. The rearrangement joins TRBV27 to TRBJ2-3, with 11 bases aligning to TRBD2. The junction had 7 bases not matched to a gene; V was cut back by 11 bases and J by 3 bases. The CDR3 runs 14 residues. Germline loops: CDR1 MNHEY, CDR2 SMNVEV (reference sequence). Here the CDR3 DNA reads TGTGCCGTACTGGGGACTAGCGGAACAGATACGCAGTATTTT. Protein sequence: CAVLGTSGTDTQYF.

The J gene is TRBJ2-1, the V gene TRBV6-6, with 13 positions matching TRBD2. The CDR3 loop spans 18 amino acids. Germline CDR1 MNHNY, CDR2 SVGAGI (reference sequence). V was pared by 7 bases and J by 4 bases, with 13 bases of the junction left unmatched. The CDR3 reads CASILGTSGALTYNEQFF. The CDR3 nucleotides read TGTGCCAGCATCCTCGGGACTAGCGGGGCGTTAACTTACAATGAGCAGTTCTTC.

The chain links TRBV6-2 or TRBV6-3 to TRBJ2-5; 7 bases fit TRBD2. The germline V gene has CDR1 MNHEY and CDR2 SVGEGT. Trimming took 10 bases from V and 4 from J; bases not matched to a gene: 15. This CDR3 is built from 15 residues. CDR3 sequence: CATHYLRGGRETQYF. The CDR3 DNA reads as TGTGCCACCCATTACCTGAGGGGCGGGAGAGAGACCCAGTACTTC.

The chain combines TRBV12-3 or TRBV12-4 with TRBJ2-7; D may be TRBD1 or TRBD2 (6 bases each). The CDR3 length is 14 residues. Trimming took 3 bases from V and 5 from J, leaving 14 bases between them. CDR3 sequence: CASSFMFGGDEQYF. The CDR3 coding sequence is TGTGCCAGCAGTTTTATGTTCGGGGGCGACGAGCAGTACTTC.

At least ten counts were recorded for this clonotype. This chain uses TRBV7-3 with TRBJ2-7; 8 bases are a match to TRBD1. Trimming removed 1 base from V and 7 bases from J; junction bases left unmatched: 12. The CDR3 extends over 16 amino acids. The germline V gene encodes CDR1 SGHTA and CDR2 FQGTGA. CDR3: CASSLILDRVGNEQYV. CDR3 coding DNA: TGTGCCAGCAGCTTAATTCTGGACAGGGTTGGGAATGAGCAGTACGTC.

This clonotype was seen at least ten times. CDR3 in amino acids: CASRGKGTEKFYGYTF. The CDR3, as DNA: TGTGCCAGCAGGGGGAAGGGGACAGAGAAATTCTATGGCTACACCTTC. The V and J genes are TRBV6-1 and TRBJ1-2; 7 bases line up with TRBD1. The CDR3 covers 16 residues. Trimming at V came to 6 bases and at J to 4 bases, leaving 14 bases not matched to a gene. Germline CDR1 is MNHNS and CDR2 is SASEGT.

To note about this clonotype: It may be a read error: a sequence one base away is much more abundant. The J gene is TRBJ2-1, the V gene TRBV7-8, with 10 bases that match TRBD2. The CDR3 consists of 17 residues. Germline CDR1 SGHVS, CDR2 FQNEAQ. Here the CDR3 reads CATAASGGFLSHNEQFF. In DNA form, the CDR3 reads TGTGCCACAGCGGCTAGCGGGGGATTCCTCTCCCACAATGAGCAGTTCTTC.

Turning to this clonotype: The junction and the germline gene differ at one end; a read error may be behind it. CDR3 sequence (DNA): TGTGCCAGCAGCTCGCGAGGTAGCGGGGGGAACACCGGGGATCTGTTTTTT. Translation: CASSSRGSGGNTGDLFF. The rearrangement uses TRBV7-6 and TRBJ2-2; TRBD2 aligns across 10 bases. The CDR3 spans 17 residues. In germline, CDR1 is SGHVS, CDR2 FNYEAQ. Using reference TRBV7-6 and TRBJ2-2 for the parts outside the CDR3, the full variable domain is GAGVSQSPRYKVTKRGQDVALRCDPISGHVSLYWYRQALGQGPEFLTYFNYEAQQDKSGLPNDRFSAERPEGSISTLTIQRTEQRDSAMYRCASSSRGSGGNTGDLFFGEGSRLTVL.

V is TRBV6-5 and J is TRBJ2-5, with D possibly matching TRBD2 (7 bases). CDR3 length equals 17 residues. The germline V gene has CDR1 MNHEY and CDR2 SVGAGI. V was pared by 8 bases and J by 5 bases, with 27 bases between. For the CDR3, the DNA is TGTGCCAGCTCCTGGCTTTCTTCGATTAGGGGGGGGGAGACCCAGTACTTC. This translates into CASSWLSSIRGGETQYF.

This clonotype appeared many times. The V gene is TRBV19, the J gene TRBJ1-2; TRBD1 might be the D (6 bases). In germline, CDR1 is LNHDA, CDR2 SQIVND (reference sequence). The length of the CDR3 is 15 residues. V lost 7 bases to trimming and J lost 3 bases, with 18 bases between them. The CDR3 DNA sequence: TGTGCCAGTACACCCGGCGGGGGGCATCACTATGGCTACACCTTC. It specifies CASTPGGGHHYGYTF. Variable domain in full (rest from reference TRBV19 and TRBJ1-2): DGGITQSPKYLFRKEGQNVTLSCEQNLNHDAMYWYRQDPGQGLRLIYYSQIVNDFQKGDIAEGYSVSREKKESFPLTVTSAQKNPTAFYLCASTPGGGHHYGYTFGSGTRLTVV.

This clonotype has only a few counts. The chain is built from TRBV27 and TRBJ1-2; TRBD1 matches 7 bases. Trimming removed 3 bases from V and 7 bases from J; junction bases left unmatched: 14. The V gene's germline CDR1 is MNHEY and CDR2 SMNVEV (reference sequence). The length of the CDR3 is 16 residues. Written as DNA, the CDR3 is TGTGCCAGCAGTTTCCACCCCGGAGGGGGCTCTGTTGGCTACACCTTC. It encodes CASSFHPGGGSVGYTF.

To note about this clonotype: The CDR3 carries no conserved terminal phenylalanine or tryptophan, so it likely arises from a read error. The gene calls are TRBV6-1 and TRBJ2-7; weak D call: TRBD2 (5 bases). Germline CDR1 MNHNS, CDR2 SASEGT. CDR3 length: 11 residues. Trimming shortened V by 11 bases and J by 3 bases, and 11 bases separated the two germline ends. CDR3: CASHGVYEQYD. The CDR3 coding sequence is TGTGCCTCACACGGGGTCTACGAGCAGTACGAC.

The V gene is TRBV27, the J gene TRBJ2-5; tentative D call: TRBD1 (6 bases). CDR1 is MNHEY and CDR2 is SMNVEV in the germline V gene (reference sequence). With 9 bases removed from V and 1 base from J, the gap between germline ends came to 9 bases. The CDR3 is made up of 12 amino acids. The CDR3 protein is CASWDIQETQYF. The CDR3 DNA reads TGTGCCAGTTGGGACATCCAAGAGACCCAGTACTTC.

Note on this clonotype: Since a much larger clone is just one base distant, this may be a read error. The CDR3 bases are TGTACCAGCAGCTTAGCGTGGGAGCTGTTTTTT. Its protein is CTSSLAWELFF. The rearrangement joins TRBV7-8 to TRBJ2-2; possibly TRBD2 for D (5 bases). The CDR3 runs 11 residues. Germline V lookup: CDR1 SGHVS, CDR2 FQNEAQ.

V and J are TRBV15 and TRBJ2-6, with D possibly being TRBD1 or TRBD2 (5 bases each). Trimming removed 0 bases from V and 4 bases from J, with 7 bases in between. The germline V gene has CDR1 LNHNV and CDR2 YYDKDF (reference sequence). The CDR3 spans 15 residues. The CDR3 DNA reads TGTGCCACCAGCAGAGATCGGGACGGGGCCAACGTCCTGACTTTC. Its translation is CATSRDRDGANVLTF. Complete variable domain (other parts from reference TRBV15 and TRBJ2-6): DAMVIQNPRYQVTQFGKPVTLSCSQTLNHNVMYWYQQKSSQAPKLLFHYYDKDFNNEADTPDNFQSRRPNTSFCFLDIRSPGLGDTAMYLCATSRDRDGANVLTFGAGSRLTVL.

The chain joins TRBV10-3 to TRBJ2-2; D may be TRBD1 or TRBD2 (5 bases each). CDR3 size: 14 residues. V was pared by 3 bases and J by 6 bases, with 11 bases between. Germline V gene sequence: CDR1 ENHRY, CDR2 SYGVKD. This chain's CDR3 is CAISDPRDAGELFF. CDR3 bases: TGTGCCATCAGTGACCCCAGGGACGCCGGGGAGCTGTTTTTT.

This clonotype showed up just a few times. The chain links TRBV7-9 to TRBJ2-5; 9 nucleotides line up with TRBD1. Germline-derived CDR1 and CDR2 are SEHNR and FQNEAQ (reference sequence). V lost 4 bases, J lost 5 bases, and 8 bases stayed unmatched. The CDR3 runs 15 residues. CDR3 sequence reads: CASSSEQGAGETQYF. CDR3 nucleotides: TGTGCCAGCAGCTCGGAACAGGGGGCGGGGGAGACCCAGTACTTC.

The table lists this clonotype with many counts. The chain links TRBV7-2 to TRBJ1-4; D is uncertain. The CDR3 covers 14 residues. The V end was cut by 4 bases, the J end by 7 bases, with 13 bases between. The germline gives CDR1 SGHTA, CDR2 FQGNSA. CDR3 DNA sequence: TGTGCCAGCAGCTCTTGGGGAGAGGGTGAAAAACTGTTTTTT. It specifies CASSSWGEGEKLFF.

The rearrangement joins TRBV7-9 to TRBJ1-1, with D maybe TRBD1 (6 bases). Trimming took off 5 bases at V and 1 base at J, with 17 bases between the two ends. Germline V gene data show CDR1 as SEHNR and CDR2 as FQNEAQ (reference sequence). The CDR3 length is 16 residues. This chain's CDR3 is CASSPSDRLENTEAFF. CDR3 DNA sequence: TGTGCCAGCAGCCCATCCGACAGGTTGGAGAACACTGAAGCTTTCTTT.

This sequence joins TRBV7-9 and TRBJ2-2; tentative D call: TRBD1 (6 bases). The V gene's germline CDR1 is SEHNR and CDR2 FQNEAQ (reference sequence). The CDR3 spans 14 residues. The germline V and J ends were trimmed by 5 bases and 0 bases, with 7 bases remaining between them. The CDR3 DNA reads TGTGCCAGCAGCGGGACACCGAACACCGGGGAGCTGTTTTTT. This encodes CASSGTPNTGELFF.

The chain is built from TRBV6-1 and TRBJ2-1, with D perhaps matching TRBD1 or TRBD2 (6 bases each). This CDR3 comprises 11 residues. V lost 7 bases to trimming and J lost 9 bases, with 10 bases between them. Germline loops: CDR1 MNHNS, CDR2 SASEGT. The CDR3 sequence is CASKQGGEQFF. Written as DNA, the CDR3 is TGTGCCAGCAAACAGGGAGGTGAGCAGTTCTTC.

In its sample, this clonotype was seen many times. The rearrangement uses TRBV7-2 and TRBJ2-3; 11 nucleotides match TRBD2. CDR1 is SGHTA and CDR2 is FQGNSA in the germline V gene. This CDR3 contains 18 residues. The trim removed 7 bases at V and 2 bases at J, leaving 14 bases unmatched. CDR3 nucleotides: TGTGCCAGCACCTTCTACGAGGCTAGCGGGGGGTTCACAGATACGCAGTATTTT. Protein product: CASTFYEASGGFTDTQYF.

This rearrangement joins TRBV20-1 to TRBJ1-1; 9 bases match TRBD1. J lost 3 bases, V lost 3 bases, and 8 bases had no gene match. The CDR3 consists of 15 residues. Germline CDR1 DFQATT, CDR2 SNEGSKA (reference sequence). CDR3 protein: CSASFRTGADTEAFF. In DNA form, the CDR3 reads TGCAGTGCTAGTTTCAGGACAGGGGCGGACACTGAAGCTTTCTTT.